This T cell receptor beta chain was sequenced during a study of cytomegalovirus exposure and HLA in healthy donors. The table came from immunoSEQ multiplex PCR; TCRdb's copy has only in-frame clones and leaves some out. The sample includes approximately 200,000 clones, about nine tenths of them seen just once. This receptor was obtained from a woman aged 18-35 years in good health and CMV-seronegative. Input material: PBMCs.

The CDR3 loop reads CATSRGGSGSWGELFF. CDR3 coding DNA: TGTGCCACCAGCAGAGGTGGTAGCGGGAGCTGGGGGGAGCTGTTTTTT. This chain connects TRBV15 to TRBJ2-2, with 9 positions matching TRBD2. CDR1 and CDR2 (germline): LNHNV, YYDKDF (reference sequence). V lost 1 base to trimming and J lost 8 bases; unmatched junction nucleotides: 8. This CDR3 is built from 16 residues.